The T cell receptor (beta chain) under discussion was sequenced for a study of early T cells in non-severe SARS-CoV-2 infection. Study summary: Sequencing used unsorted whole-blood bulk RNA, so chains lack pairing.

TCRdb re-derived calls from the 5' RACE reads in MiXCR, one entry per CDR3 protein. The sample records about 89,000 distinct CDR3 sequences, approximately 14% being singletons. Germline CDR1 is MNHNY and CDR2 is SVGAGI (reference sequence). V was cut by 7 bases and J by 6 bases, with 21 bases left in between. The CDR3 spans 15 residues. The genes are TRBV6-6 and TRBJ1-2, with a tentative D call TRBD1 (5 bases). The sequence was collected from an adult who was a healthcare worker with PCR-confirmed SARS-CoV-2 infection or an uninfected control (not recorded which). The material sequenced was whole blood. The CDR3: CASIDHPGGFDGYTF. CDR3 DNA sequence: TGTGCCAGCATCGATCACCCTGGGGGGTTTGATGGCTACACCTTC.